A single TCR beta chain is shown here with its context. The target antigen is unknown. Authors' data handling: ImmunoSEQ sequences covered only the junction and lacked quality scores; filtering therefore differed. Sequencing used immunoSEQ multiplex PCR; TCRdb keeps in-frame clones, though not all of them. The DNA gave D and trimming, while V, J and clone size come from that table. This table has about 1.9 million clones, over 85% appearing once. The record originates from a study of shared clonotypes between healthy human individuals. Study-level findings and limits: Clonotypes shared by all four donors outscored non-shared clonotypes in generation probability. Donor scarcity curtailed the genetic and exposure-history diversity represented herein.

CDR3 length equals 14 residues. Trimming pared 2 bases from V and 4 bases from J, leaving 12 bases between. Germline V gene data show CDR1 as LGHNA and CDR2 as YNFKEQ. It was CD45RO-negative cells, positively selected for CCR7, that made up naive CD8 cells, with terminally differentiated effector memory CD45RA+ cells excluded. Donors, healthy HIV-negative adults, lacked recent acute infections or vaccinations. This TCR came from a man aged 18 to 30 in good health. Some clones in this sample may be carry-over from other donors' samples. Sequencing was performed on naive CD8+ T cells from PBMCs. The genes are TRBV4-2 and TRBJ2-7; D not certain. The CDR3 protein is CASSQLPLRYEQYF. The CDR3 nucleotides are TGTGCCAGCAGCCAACTCCCACTTAGGTACGAGCAGTACTTC.